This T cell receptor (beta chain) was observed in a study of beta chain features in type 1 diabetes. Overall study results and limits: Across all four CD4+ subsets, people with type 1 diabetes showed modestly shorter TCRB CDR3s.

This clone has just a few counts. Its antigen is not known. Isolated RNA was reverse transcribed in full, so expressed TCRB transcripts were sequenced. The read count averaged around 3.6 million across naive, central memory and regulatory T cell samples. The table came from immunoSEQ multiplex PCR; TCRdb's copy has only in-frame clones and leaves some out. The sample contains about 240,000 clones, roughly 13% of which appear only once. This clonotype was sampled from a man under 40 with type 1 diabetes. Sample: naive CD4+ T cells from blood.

The DNA for the CDR3 is TGTGCCAGCCACCGGGGCGGGAGGACCAGAGATACGCAGTATTTT. Translating gives CASHRGGRTRDTQYF. This chain connects TRBV27 to TRBJ2-3; 8 positions agree with TRBD2. The CDR3 has 15 amino acids. Germline V gene sequence: CDR1 MNHEY, CDR2 SMNVEV (reference sequence). J was trimmed by 5 bases and V by 8 bases; bases with no gene match: 12.